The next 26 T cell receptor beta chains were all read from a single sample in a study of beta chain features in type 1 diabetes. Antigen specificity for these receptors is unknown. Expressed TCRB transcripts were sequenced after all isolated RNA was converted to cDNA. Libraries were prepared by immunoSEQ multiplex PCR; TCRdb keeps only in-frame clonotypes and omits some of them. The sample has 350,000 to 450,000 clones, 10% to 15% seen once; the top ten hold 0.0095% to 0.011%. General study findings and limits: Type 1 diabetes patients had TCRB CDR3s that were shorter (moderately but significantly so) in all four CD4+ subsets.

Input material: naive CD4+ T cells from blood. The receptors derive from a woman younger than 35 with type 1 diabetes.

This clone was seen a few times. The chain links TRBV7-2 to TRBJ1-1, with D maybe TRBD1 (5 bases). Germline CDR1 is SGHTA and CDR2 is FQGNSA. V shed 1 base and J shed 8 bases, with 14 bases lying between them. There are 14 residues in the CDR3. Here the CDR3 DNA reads TGTGCCAGCAGCTTAGTGAGAGGCCGGGGGGAAGCTTTCTTT. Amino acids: CASSLVRGRGEAFF.

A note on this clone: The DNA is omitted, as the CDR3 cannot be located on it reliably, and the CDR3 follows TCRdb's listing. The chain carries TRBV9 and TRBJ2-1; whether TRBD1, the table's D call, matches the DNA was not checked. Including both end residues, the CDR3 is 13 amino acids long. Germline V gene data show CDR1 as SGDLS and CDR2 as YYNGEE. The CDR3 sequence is CASSVALGTEEFF.

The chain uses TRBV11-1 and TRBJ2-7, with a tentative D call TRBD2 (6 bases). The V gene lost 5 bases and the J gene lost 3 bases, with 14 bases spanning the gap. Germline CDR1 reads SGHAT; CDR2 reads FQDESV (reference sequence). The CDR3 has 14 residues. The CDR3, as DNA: TGTGCCAGCAGCCCCCGGGACTCGAACTACGAGCAGTACTTC. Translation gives CASSPRDSNYEQYF. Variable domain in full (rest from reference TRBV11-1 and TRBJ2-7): EAEVAQSPRYKITEKSQAVAFWCDPISGHATLYWYRQILGQGPELLVQFQDESVVDDSQLPKDRFSAERLKGVDSTLKIQPAELGDSAMYLCASSPRDSNYEQYFGPGTRLTVT.

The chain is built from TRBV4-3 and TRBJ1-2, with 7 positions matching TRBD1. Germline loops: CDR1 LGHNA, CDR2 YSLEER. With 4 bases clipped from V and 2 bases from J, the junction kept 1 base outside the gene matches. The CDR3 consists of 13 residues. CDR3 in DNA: TGCGCCAGCAGCCTGGGACAGAACTATGGCTACACCTTC. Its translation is CASSLGQNYGYTF.

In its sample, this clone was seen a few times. The CDR3 protein is CASSTGRGRGAKNIQYF. DNA for the CDR3: TGTGCCAGCAGCACCGGCAGGGGGCGCGGAGCCAAAAACATTCAGTACTTC. The rearrangement links TRBV21-1 to TRBJ2-4; the D call of TRBD1 is as the table states it, not checked on the DNA. TRBV21-1 is reported as a pseudogene. This CDR3 region has 17 residues.

In nucleotides, the CDR3 is TGTGCCAGCAGCTTAGCCGCGACTAAGATTGGGACAGGCTATGGCTACACCTTC. Translated: CASSLAATKIGTGYGYTF. The V call is TRBV7-9, the J call TRBJ1-2; 8 bases fit TRBD1. The CDR3 is 18 amino acids. V lost 0 bases to trimming and J lost 4 bases; unmatched junction nucleotides: 13. Germline V gene data show CDR1 as SEHNR and CDR2 as FQNEAQ (reference sequence).

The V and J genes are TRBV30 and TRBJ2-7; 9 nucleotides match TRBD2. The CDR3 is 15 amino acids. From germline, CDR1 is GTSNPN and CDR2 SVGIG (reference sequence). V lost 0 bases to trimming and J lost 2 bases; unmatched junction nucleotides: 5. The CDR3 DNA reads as TGTGCCTGGAGTGTAGGGGCGGGAGGGCCCTACGAGCAGTACTTC. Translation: CAWSVGAGGPYEQYF.

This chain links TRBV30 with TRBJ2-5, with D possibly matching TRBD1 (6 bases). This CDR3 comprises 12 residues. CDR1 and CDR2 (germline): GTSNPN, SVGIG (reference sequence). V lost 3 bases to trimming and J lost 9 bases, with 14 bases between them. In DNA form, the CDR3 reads TGTGCCTGGAGGAGGGACACAGGGTCCCAGTACTTC. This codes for CAWRRDTGSQYF.

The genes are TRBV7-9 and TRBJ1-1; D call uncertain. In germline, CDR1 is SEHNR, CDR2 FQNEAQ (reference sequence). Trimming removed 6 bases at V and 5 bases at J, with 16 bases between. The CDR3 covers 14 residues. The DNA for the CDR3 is TGTGCCAGCAGTCGAAGGCAGGATCGGACTGAAGCTTTCTTT. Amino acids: CASSRRQDRTEAFF.

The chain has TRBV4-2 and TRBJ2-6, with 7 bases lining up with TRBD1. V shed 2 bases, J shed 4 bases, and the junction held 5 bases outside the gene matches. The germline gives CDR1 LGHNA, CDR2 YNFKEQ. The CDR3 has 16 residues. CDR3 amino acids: CASSQSTGSGANVLTF. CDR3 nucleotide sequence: TGTGCCAGCAGCCAATCGACAGGGTCCGGGGCCAACGTCCTGACTTTC.

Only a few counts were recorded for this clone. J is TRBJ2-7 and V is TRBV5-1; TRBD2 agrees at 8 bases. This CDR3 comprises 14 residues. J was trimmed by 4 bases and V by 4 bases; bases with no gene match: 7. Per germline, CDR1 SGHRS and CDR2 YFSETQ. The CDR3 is CASSPGGALYEQYF. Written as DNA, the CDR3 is TGCGCCAGCAGCCCCGGGGGGGCCCTTTACGAGCAGTACTTC.

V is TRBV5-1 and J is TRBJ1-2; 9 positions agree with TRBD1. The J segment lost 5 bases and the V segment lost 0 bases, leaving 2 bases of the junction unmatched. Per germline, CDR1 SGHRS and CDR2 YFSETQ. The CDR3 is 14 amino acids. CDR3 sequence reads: CASSLDGQGYGYTF. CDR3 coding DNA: TGCGCCAGCAGCTTGGACGGACAGGGGTATGGCTACACCTTC.

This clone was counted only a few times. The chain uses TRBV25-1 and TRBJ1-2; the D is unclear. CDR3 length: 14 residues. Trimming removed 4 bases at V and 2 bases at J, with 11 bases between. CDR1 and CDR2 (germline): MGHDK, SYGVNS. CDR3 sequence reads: CASSAPIVNYGYTF. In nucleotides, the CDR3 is TGTGCCAGCAGTGCCCCTATAGTCAACTATGGCTACACCTTC.

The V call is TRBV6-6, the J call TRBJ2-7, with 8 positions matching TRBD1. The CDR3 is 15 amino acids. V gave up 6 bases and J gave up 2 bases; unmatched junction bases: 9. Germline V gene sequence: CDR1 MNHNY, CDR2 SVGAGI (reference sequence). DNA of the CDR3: TGTGCCAGCAGACCCGGACAGGGCTCCACCTACGAGCAGTACTTC. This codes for CASRPGQGSTYEQYF.

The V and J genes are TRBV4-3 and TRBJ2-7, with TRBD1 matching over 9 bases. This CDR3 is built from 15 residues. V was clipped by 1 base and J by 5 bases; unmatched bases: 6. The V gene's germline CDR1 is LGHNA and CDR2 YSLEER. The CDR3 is CASSQVDRGVNEQYF. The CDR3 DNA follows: TGCGCCAGCAGCCAAGTTGACAGGGGGGTAAACGAGCAGTACTTC.

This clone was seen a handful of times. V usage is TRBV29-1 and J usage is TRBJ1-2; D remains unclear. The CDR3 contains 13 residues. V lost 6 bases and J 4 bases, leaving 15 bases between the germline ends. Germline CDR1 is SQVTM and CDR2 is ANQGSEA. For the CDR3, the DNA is TGCAGCGTCAGGCCCGGGGTGAGCTATGGCTACACCTTC. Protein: CSVRPGVSYGYTF.

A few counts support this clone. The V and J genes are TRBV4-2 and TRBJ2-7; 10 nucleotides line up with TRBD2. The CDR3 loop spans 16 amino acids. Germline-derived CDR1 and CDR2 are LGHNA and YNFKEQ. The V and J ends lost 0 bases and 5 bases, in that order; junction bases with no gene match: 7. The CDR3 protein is CASSQDLAGAFNEQYF. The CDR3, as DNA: TGTGCCAGCAGCCAAGATCTAGCGGGAGCATTCAACGAGCAGTACTTC.

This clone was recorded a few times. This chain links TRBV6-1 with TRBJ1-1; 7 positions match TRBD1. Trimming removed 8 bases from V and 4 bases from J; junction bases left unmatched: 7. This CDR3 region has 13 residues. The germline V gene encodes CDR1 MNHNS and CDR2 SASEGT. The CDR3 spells CASPQGRGTEAFF. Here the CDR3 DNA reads TGTGCCAGCCCACAGGGGAGAGGCACTGAAGCTTTCTTT.

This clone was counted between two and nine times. The CDR3 DNA reads as TGCGCCAGCAGCTTGGGACTGACAGTCCAAGAGACCCAGTACTTC. This translates into CASSLGLTVQETQYF. The chain combines TRBV5-1 with TRBJ2-5; possible D gene TRBD1, 5 bases. CDR3 length: 15 residues. Trimming took 0 bases from V and 1 from J, leaving 10 bases between them. Germline loops: CDR1 SGHRS, CDR2 YFSETQ. The complete variable domain, with remaining parts taken from reference TRBV5-1 and TRBJ2-5, reads KAGVTQTPRYLIKTRGQQVTLSCSPISGHRSVSWYQQTPGQGLQFLFEYFSETQRNKGNFPGRFSGRQFSNSRSEMNVSTLELGDSALYLCASSLGLTVQETQYFGPGTRLLVL.

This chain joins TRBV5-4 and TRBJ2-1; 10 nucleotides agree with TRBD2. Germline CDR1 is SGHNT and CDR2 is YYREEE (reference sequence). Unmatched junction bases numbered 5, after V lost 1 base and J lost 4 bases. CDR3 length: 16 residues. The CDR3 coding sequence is TGTGCCAGCAGCTTGTCTTTAGCGGGGGGTTACAATGAGCAGTTCTTC. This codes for CASSLSLAGGYNEQFF. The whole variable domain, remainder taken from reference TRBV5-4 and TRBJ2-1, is ETGVTQSPTHLIKTRGQQVTLRCSSQSGHNTVSWYQQALGQGPQFIFQYYREEENGRGNFPPRFSGLQFPNYSSELNVNALELDDSALYLCASSLSLAGGYNEQFFGPGTRLTVL.

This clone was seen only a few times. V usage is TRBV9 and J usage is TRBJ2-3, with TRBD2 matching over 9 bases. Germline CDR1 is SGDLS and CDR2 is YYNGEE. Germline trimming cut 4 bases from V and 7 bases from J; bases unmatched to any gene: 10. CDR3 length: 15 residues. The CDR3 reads CASSPRGLADHTQYF. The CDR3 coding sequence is TGTGCCAGCAGCCCCCGGGGACTAGCCGACCATACGCAGTATTTT. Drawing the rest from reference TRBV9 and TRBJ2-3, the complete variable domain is DSGVTQTPKHLITATGQRVTLRCSPRSGDLSVYWYQQSLDQGLQFLIQYYNGEERAKGNILERFSAQQFPDLHSELNLSSLELGDSALYFCASSPRGLADHTQYFGPGTRLTVL.

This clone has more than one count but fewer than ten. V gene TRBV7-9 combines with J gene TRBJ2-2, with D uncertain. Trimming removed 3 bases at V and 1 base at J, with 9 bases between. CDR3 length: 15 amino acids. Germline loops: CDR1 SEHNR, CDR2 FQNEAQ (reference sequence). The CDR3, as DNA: TGTGCCAGCAGCTTCCCGGTCCTGAACACCGGGGAGCTGTTTTTT. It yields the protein CASSFPVLNTGELFF.

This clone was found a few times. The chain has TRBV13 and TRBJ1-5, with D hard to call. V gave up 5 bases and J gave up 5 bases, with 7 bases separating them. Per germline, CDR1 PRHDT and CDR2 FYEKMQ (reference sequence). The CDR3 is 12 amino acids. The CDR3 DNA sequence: TGTGCCAGCAGCAACAGAGATCAGCCCCAGCATTTT. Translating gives CASSNRDQPQHF.

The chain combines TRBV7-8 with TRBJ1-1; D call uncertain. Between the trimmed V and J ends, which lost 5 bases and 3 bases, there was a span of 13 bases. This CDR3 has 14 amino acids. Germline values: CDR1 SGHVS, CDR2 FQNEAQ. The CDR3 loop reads CASSDHPSDTEAFF. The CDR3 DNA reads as TGTGCCAGCAGCGATCATCCCTCAGACACTGAAGCTTTCTTT.

The DNA of the CDR3 is TGTGCCAGCAGTCGCCGGGGAGCAACTAATGAAAAACTGTTTTTT. It codes for CASSRRGATNEKLFF. The chain combines TRBV7-8 with TRBJ1-4; D ambiguous. The germline gives CDR1 SGHVS, CDR2 FQNEAQ. This CDR3 spans 15 amino acids. The V end lost 6 bases, the J end lost 0 bases, and 11 bases lay between the germline ends. Combining the CDR3 with reference TRBV7-8 and TRBJ1-4 gives the whole variable domain GAGVSQSPRYKVAKRGQDVALRCDPISGHVSLFWYQQALGQGPEFLTYFQNEAQLDKSGLPSDRFFAERPEGSVSTLKIQRTQQEDSAVYLCASSRRGATNEKLFFGSGTQLSVL.

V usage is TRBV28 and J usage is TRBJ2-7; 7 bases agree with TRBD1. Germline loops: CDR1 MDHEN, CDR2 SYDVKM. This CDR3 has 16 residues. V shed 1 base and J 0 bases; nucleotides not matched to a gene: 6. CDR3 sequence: CASSLSVGGSSYEQYF. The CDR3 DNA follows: TGTGCCAGCAGTTTATCGGTAGGGGGCAGCTCCTACGAGCAGTACTTC.